The 25 T cell receptor gamma chains below come from one sample, sequenced in a study of human gamma delta and Vdelta1 T cells. Antigens of these TCRs are unknown. TCRdb re-called the PCR reads with CATT. The data hold some 8,500 gamma-chain clones, with around 42% observed a single time. The source material was Vdelta1 gamma-delta T cells from blood grown in culture (DOT cells). These receptors came from a human donor in good health.

The genes are TRGV2 and TRGJP2. J was trimmed by 2 bases and V by 0 bases; bases with no gene match: 9. Germline V lookup: CDR1 EGSNGY, CDR2 YDSYNSKV. The CDR3 is made up of 17 amino acids. In nucleotides, the CDR3 is TGTGCCACCTGGGACGGGGGACGGCGGAGTAGTGATTGGATCAAGACGTTT. Its protein is CATWDGGRRSSDWIKTF.

The rearrangement joins TRGV2 to TRGJP1. The J segment lost 7 bases and the V segment lost 2 bases, leaving 1 base of the junction unmatched. The CDR3 has 12 residues. Germline values: CDR1 EGSNGY, CDR2 YDSYNSKV. As DNA, the CDR3 is TGTGCCACCTGGGACGATGGTTGGTTCAAGATATTT. This codes for CATWDDGWFKIF.

The chain combines TRGV9 with TRGJ1 or TRGJ2. The CDR3 consists of 14 residues. CDR1 and CDR2 (germline): GITISATS, ISYDGTV (reference sequence). J gave up 3 bases and V 5 bases, and 10 bases lay outside the gene matches. For the CDR3, the DNA is TGTGCCTTGTGGGCGTTAATCGGTTATTATAAGAAACTCTTT. It codes for CALWALIGYYKKLF.

A remark on this clone: A much larger clone is a single base away; this may be a read error. This rearrangement joins TRGV10 to TRGJ1 or TRGJ2. TRGV10 is sorted into the ORF group, with uncertain function. J gave up 4 bases and V 8 bases, and 9 bases lay outside the gene matches. This CDR3 is built from 13 residues. The CDR3: CAAWDWRYYKKLF. As DNA, the CDR3 is TGTGCTGCGTGGGATTGGAGGTATTATAAGAAACTCTTT.

V is TRGV2 and J is TRGJP2. V shed 0 bases, J shed 3 bases, and the junction held 4 bases outside the gene matches. Germline V gene lookup returns CDR1 EGSNGY and CDR2 YDSYNSKV. This CDR3 comprises 15 residues. The DNA of the CDR3 is TGTGCCACCTGGGACGGGCTGGGTAGTGATTGGATCAAGACGTTT. Translation: CATWDGLGSDWIKTF.

Of note for this clone: The same CDR3 arises from other DNA sequences in this sample as well. The chain employs TRGV4 and TRGJ1 or TRGJ2. Germline CDR1 and CDR2: EGSTGY and YDSYTSSV. Trimming took 1 base from V and 4 from J; bases not matched to a gene: 1. The CDR3 extends over 12 amino acids. The CDR3 loop is CATWDGYYKKLF. The DNA of the CDR3 is TGTGCCACCTGGGATGGCTATTATAAGAAACTCTTT.

The chain couples TRGV2 to TRGJ1 or TRGJ2. With 2 bases clipped from V and 6 bases from J, the junction kept 10 bases outside the gene matches. There are 14 residues in the CDR3. Germline V gene lookup returns CDR1 EGSNGY and CDR2 YDSYNSKV. CDR3 nucleotides: TGTGCCACCTGGGACGTTGGGGGCTTTTATAAGAAACTCTTT. It translates to CATWDVGGFYKKLF.

V is TRGV4 and J is TRGJ1 or TRGJ2. Germline CDR1 and CDR2: EGSTGY and YDSYTSSV. The trim removed 1 base at V and 3 bases at J, leaving 6 bases unmatched. The length of the CDR3 is 14 residues. The DNA for the CDR3 is TGTGCCACCTGGGATGGTCGACCTTATTATAAGAAACTCTTT. This encodes CATWDGRPYYKKLF.

This chain connects TRGV8 to TRGJP2. The ends lost 4 bases at V and 10 bases at J; junction bases unmatched: 12. Germline CDR1 reads VENAVY; CDR2 reads YDSYNSRV. There are 14 residues in the CDR3. CDR3 region: CATWDIGKFWIKTF. The CDR3 bases are TGTGCCACCTGGGACATTGGGAAGTTTTGGATCAAGACGTTT.

A remark on this clone: It may be a read error: a sequence one base away is much more abundant. Other DNA sequences of this sample code for an identical CDR3. The chain joins TRGV9 to TRGJ1 or TRGJ2. Germline lookup yields CDR1 GITISATS and CDR2 ISYDGTV (reference sequence). This CDR3 region has 13 residues. Trimming at V came to 1 base and at J to 3 bases, leaving 3 bases not matched to a gene. The CDR3 DNA sequence: TGTGCCTTGTGGGAGGTCCTTTATTATAAGAAACTCTTT. This codes for CALWEVLYYKKLF.

This clone showed up just once. The rearrangement joins TRGV9 to TRGJ1 or TRGJ2. The junction had 25 bases not matched to a gene; V was cut back by 1 base and J by 4 bases. The CDR3 has 20 residues. Germline V gene lookup returns CDR1 GITISATS and CDR2 ISYDGTV (reference sequence). CDR3 in amino acids: CALWEVRANTRDPLYYKKLF. CDR3 coding DNA: TGTGCCTTGTGGGAGGTCCGAGCTAACACCCGGGATCCCTTATATTATAAGAAACTCTTT.

V and J are TRGV9 and TRGJ1 or TRGJ2. Trimming cost V 0 bases and J 5 bases; bases outside gene matches: 4. The CDR3 sequence is 13 residues long. From germline, CDR1 is GITISATS and CDR2 ISYDGTV (reference sequence). For the CDR3, the DNA is TGTGCCTTGTGGGAGGTGCAAAATTATAAGAAACTCTTT. The encoded protein is CALWEVQNYKKLF.

This clone was detected only a few times. In the same sample, other DNA sequences code for this CDR3. This chain joins TRGV2 and TRGJ1 or TRGJ2. CDR3 length equals 13 residues. Germline values: CDR1 EGSNGY, CDR2 YDSYNSKV. J was trimmed by 7 bases and V by 0 bases; bases with no gene match: 6. The CDR3 nucleotides read TGTGCCACCTGGGACGGGCAGAGGTATAAGAAACTCTTT. Translated: CATWDGQRYKKLF.

The chain carries TRGV2 and TRGJ1 or TRGJ2. The CDR3 covers 11 residues. Germline assignment: CDR1 EGSNGY and CDR2 YDSYNSKV. The J segment lost 7 bases and the V segment lost 2 bases, leaving 2 bases of the junction unmatched. CDR3 sequence (DNA): TGTGCCACCTGGGACGCGTATAAGAAACTCTTT. It encodes CATWDAYKKLF.

This clone was detected only a few times. Other DNA sequences in this specimen translate into the identical CDR3. The rearrangement links TRGV5 to TRGJ1 or TRGJ2. V was clipped by 0 bases and J by 3 bases; unmatched bases: 8. Looked up from germline, CDR1 is VINAFY and CDR2 is YDVSNSKD. The CDR3 totals 15 residues. The CDR3 sequence: CATWDRPVGYYKKLF. CDR3 DNA sequence: TGTGCCACCTGGGACAGGCCGGTGGGTTATTATAAGAAACTCTTT.

A few counts support this clone. The chain is built from TRGV5 and TRGJ1 or TRGJ2. This CDR3 comprises 15 residues. V lost 3 bases to trimming and J lost 1 base; unmatched junction nucleotides: 9. Germline V gives CDR1 VINAFY, CDR2 YDVSNSKD. DNA of the CDR3: TGTGCCACCTGGGACGGAAGCCCAAATTATTATAAGAAACTCTTT. Its translation is CATWDGSPNYYKKLF.

The J gene is TRGJ1 or TRGJ2, the V gene TRGV4. The germline CDR1 and CDR2 sequences are EGSTGY and YDSYTSSV. This CDR3 spans 15 amino acids. The V gene end was trimmed by 0 bases and the J gene end by 2 bases; junction bases not matched to a gene: 7. The CDR3 sequence is CATWDGPHDYYKKLF. CDR3 nucleotides: TGTGCCACCTGGGATGGGCCCCACGATTATTATAAGAAACTCTTT.

With regard to this clone: This may be a read error: a much more frequent sequence differs by one nucleotide. This sequence joins TRGV4 and TRGJ1 or TRGJ2. The germline gives CDR1 EGSTGY, CDR2 YDSYTSSV. The CDR3 is made up of 11 amino acids. The CDR3 here is CATLDYYKKLF. Here the CDR3 DNA reads TGTGCCACCTTGGATTATTATAAGAAACTCTTT.

J is TRGJ1 or TRGJ2 and V is TRGV10. TRGV10 is treated as an ORF (open reading frame) with a function not yet certain. Trimming removed 13 bases from V and 4 bases from J; junction bases left unmatched: 11. The CDR3 spans 12 residues. CDR3 amino acids: CAGRRGYYKKLF. CDR3 nucleotide sequence: TGTGCTGGGCGTAGGGGATATTATAAGAAACTCTTT.

This sequence joins TRGV4 and TRGJP2. CDR1 is EGSTGY and CDR2 is YDSYTSSV in the germline V gene. J was trimmed by 8 bases and V by 4 bases; bases with no gene match: 4. The length of the CDR3 is 12 residues. In DNA, the CDR3 is TGTGCCACCTGGGACACAGATTGGATCAAGACGTTT. It encodes CATWDTDWIKTF.

The genes are TRGV2 and TRGJ1 or TRGJ2. The CDR3 covers 13 residues. CDR1 and CDR2 from the germline V gene are EGSNGY and YDSYNSKV. With V trimmed by 3 bases and J by 3 bases, 5 bases remained unmatched. The DNA for the CDR3 is TGTGCCACCTGGGACTCGGTTTATTATAAGAAACTCTTT. Protein sequence: CATWDSVYYKKLF.

The table lists this clone with a few counts. The chain is built from TRGV9 and TRGJ1 or TRGJ2. Trimming at V came to 6 bases and at J to 3 bases, leaving 5 bases not matched to a gene. CDR1 GITISATS and CDR2 ISYDGTV come from the germline V gene (reference sequence). The CDR3 is 12 amino acids. DNA for the CDR3: TGTGCCTTGTGGTGGAGTTATTATAAGAAACTCTTT. This codes for CALWWSYYKKLF.

The V and J genes are TRGV4 and TRGJ1 or TRGJ2. Trimming removed 5 bases from V and 4 bases from J; junction bases left unmatched: 17. CDR1 EGSTGY and CDR2 YDSYTSSV come from the germline V gene. This CDR3 comprises 16 residues. In nucleotides, the CDR3 is TGTGCCACCTGGGGCCCAAAGGATGCGCCATATTATAAGAAACTCTTT. Translating gives CATWGPKDAPYYKKLF.

This sequence joins TRGV4 and TRGJ1 or TRGJ2. The J segment lost 10 bases and the V segment lost 4 bases, leaving 16 bases of the junction unmatched. The CDR3 spans 14 residues. Germline V gene data show CDR1 as EGSTGY and CDR2 as YDSYTSSV. The CDR3 sequence: CATWDGPNLKKKLF. The CDR3, as DNA: TGTGCCACCTGGGACGGGCCCAATCTGAAAAAGAAACTCTTT.

The J gene is TRGJ1 or TRGJ2, the V gene TRGV4. Germline V CDR1 and CDR2: EGSTGY, YDSYTSSV. J was trimmed by 2 bases and V by 6 bases; bases with no gene match: 10. There are 14 residues in the CDR3. CDR3 sequence (DNA): TGTGCCACCTGGCCCATTAAGGATTATTATAAGAAACTCTTT. Translation: CATWPIKDYYKKLF.